The clone carrying this TCR beta chain came up many times. No antigen is known for it. This sample stems from a study of T cells in Graves' hyperthyroidism and ophthalmopathy. Study-wide findings and caveats: Ophthalmopathy was model-predicted a median around 6.1 months pre-onset.

Trimming removed 6 bases from V and 4 bases from J; junction bases left unmatched: 15. The CDR3 is made up of 15 amino acids. CDR1 is DFQATT and CDR2 is SNEGSKA in the germline V gene (reference sequence). Amplified regions were TCR beta CDR3 sequences from RNA transcripts. First-round RT-PCR with HTBI primers amplified the TCR CDR3 region. TCRdb reprocessed the multiplex PCR reads via MiXCR and lists one record per CDR3 protein. The sample lists around 340,000 distinct CDR3 sequences; roughly 15% were seen once. This clonotype was obtained from a young man with Graves' hyperthyroidism. The J gene is TRBJ2-7, the V gene TRBV20-1, with 7 positions matching TRBD2. The sequencing input was blood. The CDR3, as DNA: TGCAGTGCCATAGGTGGCGCGGGAGCGCCTTACGAGCAGTACTTC. Amino acids: CSAIGGAGAPYEQYF.